This section outlines one TCR beta chain sequence together with its context. These data originate in a study of OX40 agonist ivuxolimab in advanced cancers. In the study overall: Ivuxolimab, which is an agonistic anti-OX40 (CD134) antibody, was administered to the patients.

Sampled blood was obtained at baseline, cycle 4 day 1, and cycle 7 day 1. Sequencing used immunoSEQ multiplex PCR; TCRdb keeps in-frame clones, though not all of them. This table holds 91,000 or so clones, 80% to 90% found once. Germline V CDR1 and CDR2: MNHNY, SVGAGI (reference sequence). V was cut by 7 bases and J by 4 bases, with 19 bases left in between. The CDR3 has 15 residues. The chain recombines TRBV6-6 with TRBJ1-2; D is possibly TRBD1 (5 bases). The specimen comprised CD4+ or CD8+ T cells sorted from blood, sampled in a trial of the OX40 agonist ivuxolimab. The TCR comes from an adult with an advanced solid tumor such as melanoma, head and neck, liver or kidney cancer. In DNA, the CDR3 is TGTGCCAGCACCAGGTTTGACAGTCCGTCCTATGGCTACACCTTC. Translating it yields CASTRFDSPSYGYTF.